These T cell receptor beta chains were read from a single sample in a study of early T cells in non-severe SARS-CoV-2 infection. Via MiXCR, TCRdb re-called the 5' RACE reads, giving one row per CDR3 protein. The repertoire has fewer than 55,000 distinct CDR3 sequences, less than 8.5% of them found once; the top ten carry 7% to 10%. The sequencing input was whole blood. All receptors derive from an adult who was a healthcare worker with PCR-confirmed SARS-CoV-2 infection or an uninfected control (not recorded which). The CDR3 runs from the conserved cysteine through the conserved F or W. Each record gives: D gene, J gene, clone size, V gene, CDR3 DNA, CDR3 protein. The D gene is left open where the match is weak. Rows may omit the clone size; those that give it use once, few, many or a size class.

.	TRBJ2-5	many	TRBV29-1	TGCAGCGCCTCGCCTGAGCAAGAGACCCAGTACTTC	CSASPEQETQYF
.	TRBJ1-5	many	TRBV20-1	TGCAGTGCTAGAGGCCAGGGCAATCAGCCCCAGCATTTT	CSARGQGNQPQHF
.	TRBJ2-3	.	TRBV2	TGTGCCAGCACTAGTATTGGGGATACGCAGTATTTT	CASTSIGDTQYF
.	TRBJ1-1	many	TRBV28	TGTGCCAGCAGCGAATACCTCAACACTGAAGCTTTCTTT	CASSEYLNTEAFF
TRBD2	TRBJ2-1	many	TRBV5-1	TGCGCCAGTCACCAGGGAGGGCAATCGTACAATGAGCAGTTCTTC	CASHQGGQSYNEQFF
TRBD2	TRBJ2-1	.	TRBV5-4	TGTGCCAGCAGCCGTACAACTAGCGGGGGGGCGTTTTCCTACAATGAGCAGTTCTTC	CASSRTTSGGAFSYNEQFF
.	TRBJ2-7	few	TRBV4-3	TGCGCCAGCAGCCGCGGGGGCTTTTCCTACGAGCAGTACTTC	CASSRGGFSYEQYF
.	TRBJ2-5	few	TRBV19	TGTGCCAGCGCCTCCGGGGTGCTGGGAGAGACCCAGTACTTC	CASASGVLGETQYF
.	TRBJ1-2	many	TRBV14	TGTGCCAGCAGCCAATTCCTGGGACGGTATGGCTACACCTTC	CASSQFLGRYGYTF
.	TRBJ2-3	.	TRBV20-1	TGCAGTGCTCATGGGGTGGGACTCACAGATACGCAGTATTTT	CSAHGVGLTDTQYF
.	TRBJ2-5	.	TRBV5-4	TGTGCCAGCAGCGGCGGGACATCGGATAAGACCCAGTACTTC	CASSGGTSDKTQYF
.	TRBJ1-2	many	TRBV10-3	TGTGCCATCAGTGACTTGGGAGGCTATGGCTACACCTTC	CAISDLGGYGYTF
.	TRBJ2-2	once	TRBV30	TGTGCCTGGAATTGGTATAAAGGGAGCGGGGAGCTGTTTTTT	CAWNWYKGSGELFF
.	TRBJ2-4	many	TRBV27	TGTGCCAGCAGTCAGCAAGGGGCGACCAAAAACATTCAGTACTTC	CASSQQGATKNIQYF
TRBD1	TRBJ2-2	few	TRBV29-1	TGCAGCGTAAACCGGGACAGGAACACCGGGGAGCTGTTTTTT	CSVNRDRNTGELFF
.	TRBJ2-7	many	TRBV6-2/TRBV6-3	TGTGCCAGCAGTTACTACTACGAGCAGTACTTC	CASSYYYEQYF
.	TRBJ2-6	many	TRBV28	TGTGCCAGCAGTTCAGCCAATTGGGACGGAGAATCTGGGGCCAACGTCCTGACTTTC	CASSSANWDGESGANVLTF
.	TRBJ2-7	many	TRBV9	TGTGCCAGCAGCGTATATCGGCCCGAGCAGTACTTC	CASSVYRPEQYF
TRBD2	TRBJ2-1	.	TRBV6-1	TGTGCCAGCAGTGAAGGCGGGGGAAGGTACAATGAGCAGTTCTTC	CASSEGGGRYNEQFF
TRBD1	TRBJ1-4	many	TRBV4-3	TGCGCCAGCAGCCGATTAACTGGGACAGGGTCTAATGAAAAACTGTTTTTT	CASSRLTGTGSNEKLFF
TRBD2	TRBJ2-3	.	TRBV6-5	TGTGCCAGCAGTTATATAGCGGGGGGGCTAGATACGCAGTATTTT	CASSYIAGGLDTQYF
.	TRBJ1-2	many	TRBV5-1	TGCGCCAGCAGCTCCTCCGGGACGTCCGGCGGCTACACCTTC	CASSSSGTSGGYTF
.	TRBJ1-1	medium-sized	TRBV7-8	TGTGCCAGCAGCTCCCCTCGGGCAGGGGTATTGGGCACTGAAGCTTTCTTT	CASSSPRAGVLGTEAFF
.	TRBJ2-1	.	TRBV2	TGTGCCAGCAGTGTAAACAGGGATCCCAATGAGCAGTTCTTC	CASSVNRDPNEQFF
.	TRBJ1-1	medium-sized	TRBV11-2	TGTGCCAGCAGCTTAGATCACGGTGGTGAAGCTTTCTTT	CASSLDHGGEAFF
TRBD1	TRBJ2-7	.	TRBV2	TGTGCCAGCGGGCCGAGACGTACAGGGGCCTACGAGCAGTACTTC	CASGPRRTGAYEQYF
.	TRBJ2-7	many	TRBV4-2	TGTGCCAGCAGCCACAACGACAGGAGATACGAGCAGTACTTC	CASSHNDRRYEQYF
.	TRBJ2-1	many	TRBV6-2/TRBV6-3	TGTGCCAGCAGGAGACATCCCCCCTCCTACAATGAGCAGTTCTTC	CASRRHPPSYNEQFF
.	TRBJ1-2	many	TRBV9	TGTGCCAGCAGCGTTCAGGCAGGGGATTGGGCTGGCTACACCTTC	CASSVQAGDWAGYTF
.	TRBJ1-5	few	TRBV27	TGTGCCAGCAGTTTATTTACGGGCCTCGGCAATCAGCCCCAGCATTTT	CASSLFTGLGNQPQHF
.	TRBJ1-2	many	TRBV6-5	TGTGCCAGCAGTACGGACCATAACTATGGCTACACCTTC	CASSTDHNYGYTF
.	TRBJ1-4	few	TRBV4-2	TGTGCCAGCAGCCAAGCGACAACTAATGAAAAACTGTTTTTT	CASSQATTNEKLFF
TRBD1	TRBJ1-2	few	TRBV28	TGTGCCAGCAGGAGTCAGGGGGCCGGGGACTATGGCTACACCTTC	CASRSQGAGDYGYTF
.	TRBJ2-5	few	TRBV7-2	TGTGCCAGCAGCTTATACCGCGGCCAAGAGACCCAGTACTTC	CASSLYRGQETQYF
.	TRBJ2-2	many	TRBV20-1	TGCAGTGCTAGAGATGCAGGCTACACCGGGGAGCTGTTTTTT	CSARDAGYTGELFF
.	TRBJ1-6	few	TRBV18	TGTGCCAGCTCACCAAACGTTTTGAGGTCCTATAATTCACCCCTCCACTTT	CASSPNVLRSYNSPLHF
TRBD1	TRBJ1-5	few	TRBV2	TGTGCCAGCAGTTACGGACAGGGAGAAGATCAGCCCCAGCATTTT	CASSYGQGEDQPQHF
.	TRBJ1-5	many	TRBV6-2/TRBV6-3	TGTGCCAGCAGTGACCCCCTTGGGGTCGACAATCAGCCCCAGCATTTT	CASSDPLGVDNQPQHF
.	TRBJ2-2	many	TRBV5-1	TGCGCCAGCAGCTTGAGGGGGAACACCGGGGAGCTGTTTTTT	CASSLRGNTGELFF
.	TRBJ1-1	few	TRBV15	TGTGCCACCAGCAGAGGCGGACTTAACTCAGGTACTGAAGCTTTCTTT	CATSRGGLNSGTEAFF
TRBD1	TRBJ2-7	.	TRBV30	TGTGCCTGGACCGACAGGGGATACGAGCAGTACTTC	CAWTDRGYEQYF
.	TRBJ1-5	.	TRBV6-2/TRBV6-3	TGTGCCAGCAGGATCGCAGTCCCCAATCAGCCCCAGCATTTT	CASRIAVPNQPQHF
.	TRBJ2-3	.	TRBV28	TGTGCCAGCAGCCCCGCCAGGGATCAAGATACGCAGTATTTT	CASSPARDQDTQYF
.	TRBJ2-7	.	TRBV2	TGTGCCAGCAGTGGGACCCTACAGAGCGAGCAGTACTTC	CASSGTLQSEQYF
.	TRBJ2-5	.	TRBV7-2	TGTGCCAGCAGCTTAGGGACAGAGACCCAGTACTTC	CASSLGTETQYF
TRBD1	TRBJ2-5	many	TRBV7-2	TGTGCCAGCAGCTTTAATCAGGGGGCCGAAGAGACCCAGTACTTC	CASSFNQGAEETQYF
.	TRBJ2-5	many	TRBV4-3	TGCGCCAGCAGCCAAATGGTAACCCACGCGCAAGAGACCCAGTACTTC	CASSQMVTHAQETQYF
TRBD1	TRBJ1-5	many	TRBV28	TGTGCCAGCAGTCTTCGGGTGACAGGGGGTGATCAGCCCCAGCATTTT	CASSLRVTGGDQPQHF
.	TRBJ2-3	.	TRBV9	TGTGCCAGCACGGTGGCCCCACATACAGATACGCAGTATTTT	CASTVAPHTDTQYF
TRBD1	TRBJ2-7	few	TRBV7-2	TGTGCCAGCAAATCACAGGGGGCCGCCTACGAGCAGTACTTC	CASKSQGAAYEQYF